This TCR beta chain came from a study of blood T cell repertoires in COVID-19. Study information: From T cells, B-cell-depleted T cells, or PBMCs came the material, which was cDNA or gDNA.

Generated by immunoSEQ multiplex PCR, the TCRdb table keeps only in-frame clones and is missing some. Of some 99,000 clones detected, roughly 75% appear once; the ten largest clones hold about 4.1%. The CDR3 totals 16 residues. Trimming removed 5 bases from V and 2 bases from J; junction bases left unmatched: 11. The germline gives CDR1 SQVTM, CDR2 ANQGSEA. The chain is built from TRBV29-1 and TRBJ1-5, with 8 bases aligning to TRBD1. The sample taken for sequencing was peripheral blood. This clonotype originated in a human donor in a cohort sampled during active or convalescent COVID-19. CDR3 loop: CSVQAGGGTGNQPQHF. Written as DNA, the CDR3 is TGCAGCGTTCAAGCAGGGGGCGGCACGGGCAATCAGCCCCAGCATTTT.